This T cell receptor beta chain originates from a study of T cells after posttransplantation cyclophosphamide. Remarks on this clone: Its antigen is not identified.

The table came from immunoSEQ multiplex PCR; TCRdb's copy has only in-frame clones and leaves some out. The table shows roughly 20,000 clones, with about 68% occurring only once. Germline V gene lookup returns CDR1 SGHNT and CDR2 YENEEA. The CDR3 is 14 residues long. With 0 bases removed from V and 3 bases from J, the gap between germline ends came to 9 bases. Regarding the study as a whole: TRB overlap between skin or GI tissue T cells and blood was limited. Recipient CMV seropositivity and CMV reactivation strongly tracked TRB clonality. Donor-recipient repertoire similarity was low at 1-2 months, rising over year one.

A marrow graft followed busulfan-fludarabine conditioning, with cyclophosphamide on days +3 and +4. The material sequenced was PBMCs, taken after an allogeneic stem cell transplant with post-transplant cyclophosphamide. The sequence derives from a male patient between 25 and 39 years old who received an allogeneic stem cell transplant from a related donor, was CMV-positive, and had acute GVHD only. Part of the T cells may come from the graft donor. The rearrangement joins TRBV11-3 to TRBJ2-7; D unclear. The CDR3, as DNA: TGTGCCAGCAGCTTAGATTCTCCAGGCTACGAGCAGTACTTC. Protein: CASSLDSPGYEQYF.